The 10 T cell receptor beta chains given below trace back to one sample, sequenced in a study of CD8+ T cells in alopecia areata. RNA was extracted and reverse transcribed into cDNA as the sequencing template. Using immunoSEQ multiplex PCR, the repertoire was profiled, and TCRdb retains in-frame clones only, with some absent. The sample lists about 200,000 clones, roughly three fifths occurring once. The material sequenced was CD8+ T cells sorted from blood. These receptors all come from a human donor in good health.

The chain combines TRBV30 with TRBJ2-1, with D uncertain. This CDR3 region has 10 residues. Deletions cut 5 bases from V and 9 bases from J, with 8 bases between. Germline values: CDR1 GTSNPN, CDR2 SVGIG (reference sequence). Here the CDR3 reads CAWDMGEQFF. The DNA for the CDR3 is TGTGCCTGGGACATGGGTGAGCAGTTCTTC.

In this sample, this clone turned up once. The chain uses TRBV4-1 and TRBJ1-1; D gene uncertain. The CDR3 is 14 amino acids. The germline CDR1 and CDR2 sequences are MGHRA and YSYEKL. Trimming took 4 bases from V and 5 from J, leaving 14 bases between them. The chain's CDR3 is CASSREMGWTEAFF. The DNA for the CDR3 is TGCGCCAGCAGCCGAGAGATGGGATGGACTGAAGCTTTCTTT.

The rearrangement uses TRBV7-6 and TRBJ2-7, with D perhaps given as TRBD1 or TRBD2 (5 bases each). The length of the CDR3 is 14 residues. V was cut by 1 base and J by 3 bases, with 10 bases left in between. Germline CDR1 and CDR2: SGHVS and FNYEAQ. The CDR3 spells CASSLEDSGYEQYF. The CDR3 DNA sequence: TGTGCCAGCAGCTTAGAAGACAGCGGCTACGAGCAGTACTTC.

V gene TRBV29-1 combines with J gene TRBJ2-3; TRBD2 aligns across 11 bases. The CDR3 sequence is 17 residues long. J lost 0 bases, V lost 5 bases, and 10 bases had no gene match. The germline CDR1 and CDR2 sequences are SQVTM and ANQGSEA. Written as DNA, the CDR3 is TGCAGCGTTCACCACCCGACTAGCGGGGACAGCACAGATACGCAGTATTTT. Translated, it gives CSVHHPTSGDSTDTQYF.

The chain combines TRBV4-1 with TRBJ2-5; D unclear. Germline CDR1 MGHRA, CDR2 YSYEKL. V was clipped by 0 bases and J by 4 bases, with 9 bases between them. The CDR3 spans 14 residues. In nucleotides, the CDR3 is TGCGCCAGCAGCCAAGAGGTGGCGCGAGAGACCCAGTACTTC. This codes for CASSQEVARETQYF.

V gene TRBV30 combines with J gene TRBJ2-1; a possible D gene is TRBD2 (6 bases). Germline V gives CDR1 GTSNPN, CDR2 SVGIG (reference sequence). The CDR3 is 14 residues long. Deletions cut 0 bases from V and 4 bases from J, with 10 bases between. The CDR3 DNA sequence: TGTGCCTGGAGTGTAGGGGCGGGGTACAATGAGCAGTTCTTC. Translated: CAWSVGAGYNEQFF.

CDR3 region: CASSFPEMKETQYF. The CDR3 bases are TGTGCCAGCAGCTTTCCTGAAATGAAAGAGACCCAGTACTTC. V usage is TRBV7-9 and J usage is TRBJ2-5; no clear D gene. The CDR3 totals 14 residues. V lost 3 bases to trimming and J lost 3 bases, with 11 bases between them. The germline CDR1 and CDR2 sequences are SEHNR and FQNEAQ (reference sequence).

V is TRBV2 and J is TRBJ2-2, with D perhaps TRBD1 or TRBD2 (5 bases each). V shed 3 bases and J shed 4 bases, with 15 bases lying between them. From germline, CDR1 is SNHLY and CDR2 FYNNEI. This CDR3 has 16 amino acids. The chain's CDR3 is CASSDPFGASTGELFF. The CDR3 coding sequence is TGTGCCAGCAGTGATCCCTTCGGGGCCAGCACCGGGGAGCTGTTTTTT.

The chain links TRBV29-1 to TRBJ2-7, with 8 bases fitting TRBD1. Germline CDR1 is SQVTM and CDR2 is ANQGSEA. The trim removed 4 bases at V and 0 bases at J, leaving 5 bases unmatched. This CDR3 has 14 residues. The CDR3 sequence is CSVVTGESSYEQYF. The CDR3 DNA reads TGCAGCGTTGTGACAGGGGAGAGCTCCTACGAGCAGTACTTC.

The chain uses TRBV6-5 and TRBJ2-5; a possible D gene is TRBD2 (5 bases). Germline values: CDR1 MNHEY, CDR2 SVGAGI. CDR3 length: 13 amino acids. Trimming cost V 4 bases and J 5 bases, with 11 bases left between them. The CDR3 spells CASSSGLGETQYF. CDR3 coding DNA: TGTGCCAGCAGTTCAGGACTCGGGGAGACCCAGTACTTC.